The next 21 T cell receptor beta chains were all read from a single sample in a study of PD-L1 blockade in urothelial cancer. Time point of the sample: peripheral blood 6 weeks after treatment start. TCRdb keeps only in-frame clones here, not all; method: immunoSEQ multiplex PCR. In the table there are about 22,000 clones, around 90% of which are singletons. The sample in question was PBMCs, obtained around atezolizumab (anti-PD-L1) treatment. The receptors were gathered from a woman aged 55-70 years with urothelial cancer.

With regard to this clone: The identical CDR3 is also encoded by other nucleotide sequences in the sample. V gene TRBV6-1 combines with J gene TRBJ2-5; TRBD2 is a possible D gene (6 bases). CDR1 and CDR2 from the germline V gene are MNHNS and SASEGT. The CDR3 loop spans 15 amino acids. V shed 1 base and J shed 7 bases, with 16 bases lying between them. The CDR3 here is CASSEGGWLGGTQYF. CDR3 bases: TGTGCCAGCAGTGAAGGAGGTTGGCTGGGGGGGACCCAGTACTTC.

By its share, this clone is medium-sized. This sequence joins TRBV27 and TRBJ2-1, with 10 bases lining up with TRBD2. V shed 2 bases, J shed 2 bases, and the junction held 0 bases outside the gene matches. Per germline, CDR1 MNHEY and CDR2 SMNVEV (reference sequence). The CDR3 contains 15 residues. The CDR3: CASSLGLAAYNEQFF. CDR3 DNA: TGTGCCAGCAGTTTAGGACTAGCGGCCTACAATGAGCAGTTCTTC.

J is TRBJ2-1 and V is TRBV9, with D maybe TRBD2 (6 bases). Germline V gene data show CDR1 as SGDLS and CDR2 as YYNGEE. CDR3 length: 15 residues. The V gene lost 4 bases and the J gene lost 3 bases, with 14 bases spanning the gap. The CDR3 region is CASSLGGAVYNEQFF. The CDR3 DNA sequence: TGTGCCAGCAGCCTCGGGGGTGCGGTCTACAATGAGCAGTTCTTC.

V and J are TRBV6-1 and TRBJ2-7; D call uncertain. V lost 3 bases to trimming and J lost 3 bases, with 9 bases between them. CDR1 MNHNS and CDR2 SASEGT come from the germline V gene. The CDR3 consists of 13 residues. CDR3 in DNA: TGTGCCAGCAGTGATGCGCCCTTCTACGAGCAGTACTTC. It is translated as CASSDAPFYEQYF.

The chain employs TRBV5-4 and TRBJ2-5, with 7 bases matching TRBD1. Trimming at V came to 0 bases and at J to 6 bases, leaving 2 bases not matched to a gene. The CDR3 length is 13 residues. Germline loops: CDR1 SGHNT, CDR2 YYREEE (reference sequence). The CDR3 loop is CASSLDRGKTQYF. DNA of the CDR3: TGTGCCAGCAGCTTGGACAGGGGAAAGACCCAGTACTTC. Complete variable domain (other parts from reference TRBV5-4 and TRBJ2-5): ETGVTQSPTHLIKTRGQQVTLRCSSQSGHNTVSWYQQALGQGPQFIFQYYREEENGRGNFPPRFSGLQFPNYSSELNVNALELDDSALYLCASSLDRGKTQYFGPGTRLLVL.

V is TRBV9 and J is TRBJ2-3; 7 bases agree with TRBD2. The germline V gene has CDR1 SGDLS and CDR2 YYNGEE. V dropped 0 bases and J dropped 2; count of bases not matched to a gene: 9. The CDR3 totals 17 residues. CDR3 bases: TGTGCCAGCAGCGTAGCGGGGGGAGAGAGGGTCACAGATACGCAGTATTTT. This sequence encodes CASSVAGGERVTDTQYF.

The chain links TRBV4-3 to TRBJ2-3; 9 bases fit TRBD2. V shed 0 bases and J 6 bases; nucleotides not matched to a gene: 7. Germline V gene sequence: CDR1 LGHNA, CDR2 YSLEER. CDR3 length equals 16 residues. The chain's CDR3 is CASSQDYSGGLDTQYF. CDR3 in DNA: TGCGCCAGCAGCCAAGATTATAGCGGGGGATTGGATACGCAGTATTTT.

The V gene is TRBV9, the J gene TRBJ2-7; 11 nucleotides match TRBD2. Germline CDR1 is SGDLS and CDR2 is YYNGEE. The CDR3 is 15 residues long. V was pared by 0 bases and J by 2 bases, with 1 base of the junction left unmatched. In DNA form, the CDR3 reads TGTGCCAGCAGCGTAGGGGGACTAGCGGCCTACGAGCAGTACTTC. Encoded protein: CASSVGGLAAYEQYF. The full variable domain, with the rest looked up from reference TRBV9 and TRBJ2-7, is DSGVTQTPKHLITATGQRVTLRCSPRSGDLSVYWYQQSLDQGLQFLIQYYNGEERAKGNILERFSAQQFPDLHSELNLSSLELGDSALYFCASSVGGLAAYEQYFGPGTRLTVT.

V usage is TRBV6-1 and J usage is TRBJ2-1, with TRBD2 as a possible D gene (7 bases). CDR3 length: 17 amino acids. With 4 bases removed from V and 0 bases from J, the gap between germline ends came to 16 bases. Germline values: CDR1 MNHNS, CDR2 SASEGT. CDR3 loop: CASSVFLRGHSYNEQFF. CDR3 coding DNA: TGTGCCAGCAGTGTTTTCCTGCGGGGGCACTCCTACAATGAGCAGTTCTTC.

The chain couples TRBV19 to TRBJ1-5; D perhaps matches TRBD1 (6 bases). V was clipped by 7 bases and J by 4 bases, with 8 bases between them. The CDR3 runs to 12 residues. Germline-derived CDR1 and CDR2 are LNHDA and SQIVND (reference sequence). CDR3 DNA: TGTGCCAGTAACACAGGGAATCAGCCCCAGCATTTT. Translation: CASNTGNQPQHF.

The chain couples TRBV14 to TRBJ1-2, with unresolved D. The CDR3 spans 17 residues. Between the trimmed V and J ends, which lost 3 bases and 0 bases, there was a span of 17 bases. Germline loops: CDR1 SGHDN, CDR2 FVKESK. The CDR3 DNA reads TGTGCCAGCAGCCATTTCGACGAGGCAGACGCTAACTATGGCTACACCTTC. Amino acids: CASSHFDEADANYGYTF.

The chain links TRBV11-2 to TRBJ2-2; no clear D gene. The CDR3 loop spans 15 amino acids. Germline V gene sequence: CDR1 SGHAT, CDR2 FQNNGV. Trimming stripped 3 bases from V and 9 bases from J, with 17 bases between. The CDR3 coding sequence is TGTGCCAGCAGCTTGTTTTATTTCAGTGGCCGGGAGCTGTTTTTT. This gives the protein CASSLFYFSGRELFF.

The table lists this clone with a count of one. This chain uses TRBV19 with TRBJ2-1; D gene ambiguous. Germline V gives CDR1 LNHDA, CDR2 SQIVND (reference sequence). V lost 7 bases, J lost 6 bases, and 16 bases lay in between. CDR3 length: 14 amino acids. CDR3 nucleotides: TGTGCCAGTAACCAGCGCAGCCTTTCCAATGAGCAGTTCTTC. Translation gives CASNQRSLSNEQFF.

This clone has a handful of counts. The V gene is TRBV7-2, the J gene TRBJ1-2; a weak D match, TRBD1 (5 bases). V gave up 5 bases and J gave up 1 base, with 14 bases separating them. CDR1 is SGHTA and CDR2 is FQGNSA in the germline V gene. This CDR3 has 15 amino acids. The DNA for the CDR3 is TGTGCCAGCAGCCCGATGCTACAGGTTAACTATGGCTACACCTTC. It yields the protein CASSPMLQVNYGYTF.

The chain combines TRBV30 with TRBJ1-4; D uncertain. Germline V gene data show CDR1 as GTSNPN and CDR2 as SVGIG (reference sequence). The CDR3 spans 16 residues. The V and J ends lost 3 bases and 4 bases respectively, with 18 bases between them. CDR3: CAWRLPFGCCNEKLFF. The CDR3 DNA reads as TGTGCCTGGAGACTGCCCTTCGGGTGCTGTAATGAAAAACTGTTTTTT.

V and J are TRBV18 and TRBJ1-3, with 7 bases aligning to TRBD1. This CDR3 region has 16 residues. Germline trimming cut 0 bases from V and 0 bases from J; bases unmatched to any gene: 2. Germline CDR1 reads KGHSH; CDR2 reads LQKENI. In DNA, the CDR3 is TGTGCCAGCTCACCACCGACAGGGTCCTCTGGAAACACCATATATTTT. Encoded protein: CASSPPTGSSGNTIYF. Full variable domain (outside the CDR3, taken from reference TRBV18 and TRBJ1-3): NAGVMQNPRHLVRRRGQEARLRCSPMKGHSHVYWYRQLPEEGLKFMVYLQKENIIDESGMPKERFSAEFPKEGPSILRIQQVVRGDSAAYFCASSPPTGSSGNTIYFGEGSWLTVV.

The V call is TRBV5-8, the J call TRBJ1-5; possibly TRBD1 for D (5 bases). CDR3 size: 15 residues. Germline CDR1 SGHTS, CDR2 YDEGEE. Trimming left V 0 bases short and J 5 bases short, with 12 bases between. CDR3 sequence (DNA): TGTGCCAGCAGCTTGGGGACGGGGGGTTATCAGCCCCAGCATTTT. It yields the protein CASSLGTGGYQPQHF.

The chain uses TRBV7-2 and TRBJ1-2; D unclear. Per the germline V gene, CDR1 is SGHTA and CDR2 is FQGNSA. The CDR3 runs to 11 residues. V was cut by 2 bases and J by 8 bases, with 6 bases left in between. The CDR3 here is CASSLSGGYTF. The CDR3, as DNA: TGTGCCAGCAGCTTAAGCGGGGGCTACACCTTC.

This chain connects TRBV27 to TRBJ2-7; 7 nucleotides line up with TRBD1. Trimming cost V 2 bases and J 3 bases; bases outside gene matches: 19. The CDR3 totals 19 residues. CDR1 and CDR2 from the germline V gene are MNHEY and SMNVEV (reference sequence). Written as DNA, the CDR3 is TGTGCCAGCAGTTTAAGAAGATTAAGGGGGCTACGACTTTTCTACGAGCAGTACTTC. Translation gives CASSLRRLRGLRLFYEQYF.

The chain combines TRBV7-2 with TRBJ2-7, with a possible D match to TRBD1 (6 bases). The CDR3 covers 15 residues. Trimming stripped 2 bases from V and 0 bases from J, with 11 bases between. Germline V gene lookup returns CDR1 SGHTA and CDR2 FQGNSA. CDR3 region: CASSLIPDSSYEQYF. The CDR3 nucleotides read TGTGCCAGCAGCTTAATACCGGACAGCTCCTACGAGCAGTACTTC.

The chain has TRBV6-1 and TRBJ1-2, with D maybe TRBD1 (6 bases). The V gene's germline CDR1 is MNHNS and CDR2 SASEGT. The CDR3 loop spans 14 amino acids. V was trimmed by 5 bases and J by 8 bases, leaving 18 bases between them. The CDR3 loop reads CASSTRDTARGYTF. CDR3 DNA sequence: TGTGCCAGCAGTACCCGGGACACCGCACGGGGCTACACCTTC.